The sequence of this T cell receptor (beta chain) was determined in a study of T cell changes during pregnancy in multiple sclerosis. Clones were sequenced by immunoSEQ multiplex PCR, and TCRdb holds only the in-frame ones, with some missing. The sample lists 130,000 or so clones, about 95% seen once, with 0.44% in the top ten. The CDR3 is 14 amino acids. J lost 14 bases, V lost 3 bases, and 6 bases had no gene match. Germline-derived CDR1 and CDR2 are SGHNT and YYREEE (reference sequence). The chain combines TRBV5-4 with TRBJ2-1, with 15 bases matching TRBD2. This sequence was found in a female donor with multiple sclerosis, enrolled in a pregnancy study. The sample consisted of peripheral blood, taken after pregnancy. CDR3 protein: CASSSGTSGGREFF. As DNA, the CDR3 is TGTGCCAGCAGCTCCGGGACTAGCGGGGGGAGGGAGTTCTTC.